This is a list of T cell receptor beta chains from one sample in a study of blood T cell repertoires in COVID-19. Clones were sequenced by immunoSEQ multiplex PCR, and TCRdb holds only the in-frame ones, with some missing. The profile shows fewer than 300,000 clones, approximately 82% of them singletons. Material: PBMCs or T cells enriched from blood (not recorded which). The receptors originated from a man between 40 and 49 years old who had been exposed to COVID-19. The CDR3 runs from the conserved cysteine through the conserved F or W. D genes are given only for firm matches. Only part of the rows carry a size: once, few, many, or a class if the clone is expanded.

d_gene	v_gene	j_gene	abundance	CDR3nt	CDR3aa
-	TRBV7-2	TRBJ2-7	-	TGTGCCAGCAGCTTAGGGATCGGCCGGGGAGGAAACGAGCAGTACTTC	CASSLGIGRGGNEQYF
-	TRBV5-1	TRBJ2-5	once	TGCGCCAGCAGCTTGGGAGGGATCCAAGAGACCCAGTACTTC	CASSLGGIQETQYF
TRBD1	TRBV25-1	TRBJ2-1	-	TGTGCCAGCAGTGACCGGGACAGTTACAATGAGCAGTTCTTC	CASSDRDSYNEQFF
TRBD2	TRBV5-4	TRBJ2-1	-	TGTGCCAGCAGCTCTAGCGGGACCAATGAGCAGTTCTTC	CASSSSGTNEQFF
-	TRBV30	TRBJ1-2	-	TGTGCCTGGAGTGGGACAAGCTATGGCTACACCTTC	CAWSGTSYGYTF
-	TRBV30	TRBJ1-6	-	TGTGCCTGGAGTGCGCAGGGTTATTCACCCCTCCACTTT	CAWSAQGYSPLHF
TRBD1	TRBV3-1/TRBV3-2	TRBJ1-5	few	TGTGCCAGCAGCCATACAGGGGACCTTAATCAGCCCCAGCATTTT	CASSHTGDLNQPQHF
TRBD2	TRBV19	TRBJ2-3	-	TGTGCCACTGACGAGACTAGCGGGGTGAGGAATACGCAGTATTTT	CATDETSGVRNTQYF
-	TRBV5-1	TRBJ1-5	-	TGCGCCAGCAGCTTGGAGCCTAGCAATCAGCCCCAGCATTTT	CASSLEPSNQPQHF
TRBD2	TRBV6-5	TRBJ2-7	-	TGTGCCAGCCGAGGACTAGCGGGATTTGGGCAGTACTTC	CASRGLAGFGQYF
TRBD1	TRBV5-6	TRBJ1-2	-	TGTGCCAGCAGCTTGGGGACGGGACAGACGGGCACCTTC	CASSLGTGQTGTF
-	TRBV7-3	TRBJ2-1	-	TGTGCCAGCAGCCAAAACGTACCGGGCAATGAGCAGTTCTTC	CASSQNVPGNEQFF
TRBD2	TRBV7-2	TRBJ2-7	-	TGTGCCAGCAGCTCCCCGGGACTAGCGGGTTACGAGCAGTACTTC	CASSSPGLAGYEQYF
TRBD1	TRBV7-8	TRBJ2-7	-	TGTGCCAGCAGCCAGGGACAGGTGGCCTACGAGCAGTACTTC	CASSQGQVAYEQYF
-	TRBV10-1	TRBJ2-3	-	TGCGCCAGCAGCCGGACACAACGCACAGATACGCAGTATTTT	CASSRTQRTDTQYF
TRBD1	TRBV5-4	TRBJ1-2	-	TGTGCCAGCAGCTCAGGACAGGAGGTTTTTGCTATTGGCTACACCTTC	CASSSGQEVFAIGYTF
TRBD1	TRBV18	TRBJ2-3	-	TGTGCCAGCTCAGCCACACGACAGGGCTACGCAGATACGCAGTATTTT	CASSATRQGYADTQYF
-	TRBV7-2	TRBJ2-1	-	TGTGCCAGCAGCTTAGGGGGGACTCCTTACAATGAGCAGTTCTTC	CASSLGGTPYNEQFF
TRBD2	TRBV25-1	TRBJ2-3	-	TGTGCCAGCACATCAGCGGGACGCACAGATACGCAGTATTTT	CASTSAGRTDTQYF
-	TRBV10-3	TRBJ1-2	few	TGTGCCATCAGTGAGTCCCCGGACTATGGCTACACCTTC	CAISESPDYGYTF
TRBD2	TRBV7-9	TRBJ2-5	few	TGTGCAGCCGGAGGGCTAGCGGGAGTGTACGAGACCCAGTACTTC	CAAGGLAGVYETQYF
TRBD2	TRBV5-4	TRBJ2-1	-	TGTGCCAGCAGTCGAGAAAGCGGGATCGGCAATGAGCAGTTCTTC	CASSRESGIGNEQFF
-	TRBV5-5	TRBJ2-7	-	TGTGCCAGCAGCCCCTCGGCCGGAGCCTTCTCCGAGCAGTACTTC	CASSPSAGAFSEQYF
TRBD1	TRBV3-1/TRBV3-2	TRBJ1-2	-	TGTGCCAGCAGCCAACAAATCACCGGGACAGGCTTTGGCTACACCTTC	CASSQQITGTGFGYTF
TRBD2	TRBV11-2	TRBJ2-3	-	TGTGCCAGCAGCGTAATCTTTCGTTGGGGGAGGGAATCAACAGATACGCAGTATTTT	CASSVIFRWGRESTDTQYF
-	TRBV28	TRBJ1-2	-	TGTGCCAGCAGTTCCGGAGTGGGAGCCCACGGAGATGGCTACACCTTC	CASSSGVGAHGDGYTF
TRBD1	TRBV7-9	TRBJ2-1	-	TGTGCCAGCAGCCCGACCGGGACAGCCTACAATGAGCAGTTCTTC	CASSPTGTAYNEQFF
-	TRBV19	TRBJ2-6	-	TGTGCCAGTAAGGAGGTAACGGACCCTGGGGCCAACGTCCTGACTTTC	CASKEVTDPGANVLTF
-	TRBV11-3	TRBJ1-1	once	TGTGCCAGCAGCCGGGACAAAGAGAGCCCGAGGCTCTTT	CASSRDKESPRLF
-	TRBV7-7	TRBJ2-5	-	TGTGCTAGCAGCCTGGGGGCGGCAAACCAAGAGACCCAGTACTTC	CASSLGAANQETQYF
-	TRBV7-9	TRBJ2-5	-	TGTGCCAGCAGTTATACTCCGAAAGAGACCCAGTACTTC	CASSYTPKETQYF
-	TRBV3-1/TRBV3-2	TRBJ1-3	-	TGTGCCAGCAGCCAGGGGACAGGAAACACCATATATTTT	CASSQGTGNTIYF
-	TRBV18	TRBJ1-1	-	TGTGCCAGCTTCCCCCGACAGAAGAACACTGAAGCTTTCTTT	CASFPRQKNTEAFF
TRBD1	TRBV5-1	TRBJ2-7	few	TGCGCCAGCAGCTTGGCCCCTCCCGGGACAGGGTTTGCCTACGAGCAGTACTTC	CASSLAPPGTGFAYEQYF
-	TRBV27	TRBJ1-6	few	TGTGCCAGCAGCCTATTGGGGGCAGGGAATTCACCCCTCCACTTT	CASSLLGAGNSPLHF